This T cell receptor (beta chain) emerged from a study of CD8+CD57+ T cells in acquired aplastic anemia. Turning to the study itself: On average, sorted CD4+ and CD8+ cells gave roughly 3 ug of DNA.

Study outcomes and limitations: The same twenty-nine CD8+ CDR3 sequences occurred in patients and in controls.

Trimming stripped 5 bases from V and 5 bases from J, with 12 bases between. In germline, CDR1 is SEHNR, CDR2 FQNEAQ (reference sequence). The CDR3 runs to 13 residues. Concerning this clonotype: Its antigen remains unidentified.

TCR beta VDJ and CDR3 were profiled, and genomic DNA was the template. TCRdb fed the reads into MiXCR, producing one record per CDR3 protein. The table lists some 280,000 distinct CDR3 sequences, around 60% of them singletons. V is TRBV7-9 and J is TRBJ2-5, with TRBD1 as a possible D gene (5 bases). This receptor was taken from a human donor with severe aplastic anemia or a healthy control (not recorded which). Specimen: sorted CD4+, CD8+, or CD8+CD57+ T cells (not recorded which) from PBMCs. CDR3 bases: TGTGCCAGCAGCCCCCCAGGGTGGGAGACCCAGTACTTC. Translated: CASSPPGWETQYF. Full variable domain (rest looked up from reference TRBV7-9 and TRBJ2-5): DTGVSQNPRHKITKRGQNVTFRCDPISEHNRLYWYRQTLGQGPEFLTYFQNEAQLEKSRLLSDRFSAERPKGSFSTLEIQRTEQGDSAMYLCASSPPGWETQYFGPGTRLLVL.